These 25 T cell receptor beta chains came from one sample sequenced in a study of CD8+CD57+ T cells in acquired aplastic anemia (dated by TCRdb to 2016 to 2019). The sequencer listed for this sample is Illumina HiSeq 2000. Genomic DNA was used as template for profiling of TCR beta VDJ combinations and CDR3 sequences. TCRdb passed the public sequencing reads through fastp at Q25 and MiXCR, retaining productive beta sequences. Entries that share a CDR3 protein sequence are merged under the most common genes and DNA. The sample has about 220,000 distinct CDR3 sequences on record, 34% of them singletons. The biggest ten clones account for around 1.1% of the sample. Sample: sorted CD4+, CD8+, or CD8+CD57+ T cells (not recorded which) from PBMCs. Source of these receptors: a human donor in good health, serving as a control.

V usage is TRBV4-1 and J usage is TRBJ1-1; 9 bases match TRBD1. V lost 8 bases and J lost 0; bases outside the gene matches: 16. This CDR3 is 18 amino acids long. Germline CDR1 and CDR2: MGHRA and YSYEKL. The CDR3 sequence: CASLGTGPSKRVNTEAFF. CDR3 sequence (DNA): TGCGCCAGCCTCGGGACAGGGCCTTCCAAGAGGGTGAACACTGAAGCTTTCTTT.

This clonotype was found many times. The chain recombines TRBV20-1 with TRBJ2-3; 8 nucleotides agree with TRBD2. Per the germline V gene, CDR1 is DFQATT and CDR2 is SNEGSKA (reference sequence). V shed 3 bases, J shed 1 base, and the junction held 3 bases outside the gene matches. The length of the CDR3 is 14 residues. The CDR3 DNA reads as TGCAGTGCTAGGGCGGGAGGTGGCACAGATACGCAGTATTTT. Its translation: CSARAGGGTDTQYF.

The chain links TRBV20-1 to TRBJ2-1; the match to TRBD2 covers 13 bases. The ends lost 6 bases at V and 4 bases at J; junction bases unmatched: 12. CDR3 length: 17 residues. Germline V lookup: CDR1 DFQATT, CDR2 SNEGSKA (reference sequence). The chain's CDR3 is CSASSMGLAGIYNEQFF. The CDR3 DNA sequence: TGCAGTGCCAGCAGTATGGGACTAGCGGGGATTTACAATGAGCAGTTCTTC.

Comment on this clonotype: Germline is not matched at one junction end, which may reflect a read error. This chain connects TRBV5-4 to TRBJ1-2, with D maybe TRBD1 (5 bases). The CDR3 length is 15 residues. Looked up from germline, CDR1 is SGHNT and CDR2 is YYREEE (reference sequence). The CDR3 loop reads CAGSSGGGVNYGYTF. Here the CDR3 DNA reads TGTGCCGGCAGCTCCGGCGGGGGGGTTAACTATGGCTACACCTTC.

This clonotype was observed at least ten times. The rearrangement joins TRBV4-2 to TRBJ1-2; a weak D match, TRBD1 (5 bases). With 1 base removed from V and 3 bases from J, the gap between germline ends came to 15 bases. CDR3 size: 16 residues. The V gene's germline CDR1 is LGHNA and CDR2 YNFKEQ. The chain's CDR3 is CASSQVGAEKDYGYTF. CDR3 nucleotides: TGTGCCAGCAGCCAAGTTGGGGCAGAGAAGGACTATGGCTACACCTTC.

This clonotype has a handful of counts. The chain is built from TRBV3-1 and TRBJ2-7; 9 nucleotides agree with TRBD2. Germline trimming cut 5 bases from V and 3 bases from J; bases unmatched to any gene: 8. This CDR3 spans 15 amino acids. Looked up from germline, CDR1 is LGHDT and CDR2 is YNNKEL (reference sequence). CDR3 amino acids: CASSIAWTSVYEQYF. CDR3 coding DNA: TGTGCCAGCAGCATTGCTTGGACTAGCGTCTACGAGCAGTACTTC.

CDR3 nucleotides: TGTGCCAGCAGCTCACAGGGGGTCGGGGAGCTGTTTTTT. It translates to CASSSQGVGELFF. This chain joins TRBV5-4 and TRBJ2-2, with TRBD1 identical over 8 bases. Per the germline V gene, CDR1 is SGHNT and CDR2 is YYREEE (reference sequence). CDR3 size: 13 residues. V gave up 3 bases and J gave up 7 bases; unmatched junction bases: 2.

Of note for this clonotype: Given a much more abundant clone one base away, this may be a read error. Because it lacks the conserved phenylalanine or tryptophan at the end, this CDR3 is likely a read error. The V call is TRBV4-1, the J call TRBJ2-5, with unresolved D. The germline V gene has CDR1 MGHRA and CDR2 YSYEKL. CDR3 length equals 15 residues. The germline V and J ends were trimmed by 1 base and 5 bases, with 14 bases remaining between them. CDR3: CASSQGHATKETQYS. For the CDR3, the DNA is TGCGCCAGCAGCCAAGGGCACGCCACGAAGGAGACCCAGTACTCC.

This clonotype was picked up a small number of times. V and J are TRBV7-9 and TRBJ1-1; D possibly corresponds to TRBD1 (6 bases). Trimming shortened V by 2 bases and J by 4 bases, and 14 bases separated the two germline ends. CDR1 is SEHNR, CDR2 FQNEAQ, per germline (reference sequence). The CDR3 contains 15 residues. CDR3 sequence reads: CASSLMSRGRTEAFF. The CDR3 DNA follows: TGTGCCAGCAGCTTAATGTCCCGGGGGCGCACTGAAGCTTTCTTT.

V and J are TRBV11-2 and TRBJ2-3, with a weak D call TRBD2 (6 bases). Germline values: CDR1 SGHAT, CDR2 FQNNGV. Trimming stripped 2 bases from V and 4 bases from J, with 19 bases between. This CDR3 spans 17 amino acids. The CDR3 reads CASSLSTGTDRSDTQYF. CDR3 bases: TGTGCCAGCAGCTTAAGTACGGGGACTGATCGGTCAGATACGCAGTATTTT.

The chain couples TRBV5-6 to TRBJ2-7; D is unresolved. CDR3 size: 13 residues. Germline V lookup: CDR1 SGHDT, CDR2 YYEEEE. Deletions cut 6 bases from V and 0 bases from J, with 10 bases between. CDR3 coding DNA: TGTGCCAGCACGCAGGCAGCCTCCTACGAGCAGTACTTC. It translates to CASTQAASYEQYF.

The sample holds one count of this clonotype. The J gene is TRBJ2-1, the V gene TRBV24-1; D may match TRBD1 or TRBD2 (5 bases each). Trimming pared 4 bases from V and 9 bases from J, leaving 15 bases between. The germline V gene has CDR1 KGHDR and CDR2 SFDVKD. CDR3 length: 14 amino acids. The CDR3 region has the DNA TGTGCCACCAGTGAAGCCGGGACGGTGGTTGAGCAGTTCTTC. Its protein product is CATSEAGTVVEQFF.

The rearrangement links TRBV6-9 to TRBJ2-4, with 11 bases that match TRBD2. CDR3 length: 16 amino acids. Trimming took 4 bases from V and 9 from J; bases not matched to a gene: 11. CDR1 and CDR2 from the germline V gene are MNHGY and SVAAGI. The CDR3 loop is CASSSEIAGGPAIQYF. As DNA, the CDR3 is TGTGCCAGCAGTTCCGAAATAGCGGGGGGGCCAGCCATTCAGTACTTC.

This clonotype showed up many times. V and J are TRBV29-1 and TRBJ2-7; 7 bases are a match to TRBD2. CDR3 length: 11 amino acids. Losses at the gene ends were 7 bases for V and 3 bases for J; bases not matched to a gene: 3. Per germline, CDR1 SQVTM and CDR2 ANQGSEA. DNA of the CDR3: TGCAGCGGAAGGACTAGCTACGAGCAGTACTTC. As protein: CSGRTSYEQYF.

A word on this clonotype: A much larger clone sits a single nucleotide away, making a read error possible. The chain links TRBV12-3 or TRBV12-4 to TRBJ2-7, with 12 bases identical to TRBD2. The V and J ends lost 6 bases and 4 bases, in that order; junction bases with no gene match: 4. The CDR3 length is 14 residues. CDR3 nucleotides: TGTGCCAGCAGCGGACTAGCGGGAATATACGAGCAGTACTTC. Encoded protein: CASSGLAGIYEQYF.

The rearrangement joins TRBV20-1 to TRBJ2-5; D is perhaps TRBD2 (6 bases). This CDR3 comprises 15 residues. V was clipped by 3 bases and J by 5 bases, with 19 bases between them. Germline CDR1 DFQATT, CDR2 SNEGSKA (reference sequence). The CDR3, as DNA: TGCAGTGCTAGTCCGGCAGGCTATGGGAGGGAGACCCAGTACTTC. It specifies CSASPAGYGRETQYF.

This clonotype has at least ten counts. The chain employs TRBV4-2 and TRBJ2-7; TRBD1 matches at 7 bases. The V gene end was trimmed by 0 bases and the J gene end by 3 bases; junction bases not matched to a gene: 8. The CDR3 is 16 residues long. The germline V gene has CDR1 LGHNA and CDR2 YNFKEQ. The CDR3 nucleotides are TGTGCCAGCAGCCAAGAGGACAGGCCCTCGGTCTACGAGCAGTACTTC. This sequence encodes CASSQEDRPSVYEQYF.

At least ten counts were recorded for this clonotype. The CDR3 coding sequence is TGCGCCAGCAGCTTGGGGCAGACCACAGATACGCAGTATTTT. Its translation is CASSLGQTTDTQYF. The gene calls are TRBV5-1 and TRBJ2-3; D is unresolved. Trimming left V 0 bases short and J 2 bases short, with 7 bases between. The CDR3 contains 14 residues. The germline V gene has CDR1 SGHRS and CDR2 YFSETQ.

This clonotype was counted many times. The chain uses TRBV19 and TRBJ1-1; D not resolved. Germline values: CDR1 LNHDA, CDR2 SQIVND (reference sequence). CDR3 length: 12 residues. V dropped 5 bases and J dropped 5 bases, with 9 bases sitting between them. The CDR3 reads CASSVSWTEAFF. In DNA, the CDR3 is TGTGCCAGTAGTGTATCGTGGACTGAAGCTTTCTTT. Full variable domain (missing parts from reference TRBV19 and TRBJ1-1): DGGITQSPKYLFRKEGQNVTLSCEQNLNHDAMYWYRQDPGQGLRLIYYSQIVNDFQKGDIAEGYSVSREKKESFPLTVTSAQKNPTAFYLCASSVSWTEAFFGQGTRLTVV.

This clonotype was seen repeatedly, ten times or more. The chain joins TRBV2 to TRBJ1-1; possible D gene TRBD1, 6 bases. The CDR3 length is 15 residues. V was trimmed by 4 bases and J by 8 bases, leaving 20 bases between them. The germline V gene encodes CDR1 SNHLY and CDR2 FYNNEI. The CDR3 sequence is CASSAFGGTTGEAFF. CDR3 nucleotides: TGTGCCAGCAGTGCTTTCGGAGGTACAACAGGGGAAGCTTTCTTT.

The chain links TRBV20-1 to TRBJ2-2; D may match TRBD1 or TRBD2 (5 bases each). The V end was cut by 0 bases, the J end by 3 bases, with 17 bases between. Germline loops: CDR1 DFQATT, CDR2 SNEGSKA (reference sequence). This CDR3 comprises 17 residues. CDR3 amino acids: CSAREGVASRYTGELFF. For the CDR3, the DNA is TGCAGTGCTAGAGAAGGGGTGGCTAGCAGATACACCGGGGAGCTGTTTTTT.

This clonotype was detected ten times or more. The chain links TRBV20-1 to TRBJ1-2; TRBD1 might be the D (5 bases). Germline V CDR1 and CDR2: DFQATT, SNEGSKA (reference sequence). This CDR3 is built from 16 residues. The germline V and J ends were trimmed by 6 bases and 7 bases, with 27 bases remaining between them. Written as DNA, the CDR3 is TGCAGTGCAAGAAGGTCGGGGGTCGGAGATAGCGGTGGCTACACCTTC. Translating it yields CSARRSGVGDSGGYTF.

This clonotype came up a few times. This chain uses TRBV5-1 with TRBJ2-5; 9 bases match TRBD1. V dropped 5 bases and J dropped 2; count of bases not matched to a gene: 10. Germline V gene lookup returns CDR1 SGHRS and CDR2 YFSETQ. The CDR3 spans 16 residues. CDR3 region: CASSLIAGTGQETQYF. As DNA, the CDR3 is TGCGCCAGCAGTTTGATTGCCGGGACAGGGCAAGAGACCCAGTACTTC.

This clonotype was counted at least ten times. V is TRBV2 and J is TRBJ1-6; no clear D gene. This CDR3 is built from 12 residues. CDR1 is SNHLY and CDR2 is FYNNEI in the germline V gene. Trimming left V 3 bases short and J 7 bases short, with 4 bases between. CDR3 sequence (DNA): TGTGCCAGCAGTGATCGCAATTCACCCCTCCACTTT. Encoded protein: CASSDRNSPLHF.

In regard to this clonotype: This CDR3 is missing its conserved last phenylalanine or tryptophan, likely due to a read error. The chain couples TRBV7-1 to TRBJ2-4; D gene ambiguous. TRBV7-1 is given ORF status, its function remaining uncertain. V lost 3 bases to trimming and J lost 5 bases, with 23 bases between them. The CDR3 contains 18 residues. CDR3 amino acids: CASSSTPAGFYPENIQYL. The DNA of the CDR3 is TGTGCCAGCAGCTCGACCCCCGCCGGGTTCTATCCCGAAAACATTCAGTACCTC.